The clone carrying this TCR beta chain was recorded a few times. The source material, RNA transcripts, was used to amplify TCR beta CDR3 regions. The TCR CDR3 first-round RT-PCR relied on the HTBI primer set. TCRdb called the multiplex PCR reads again in MiXCR, with one record for every CDR3 protein. The sample includes roughly 500,000 distinct CDR3 sequences, over 45% of them seen just once. Between the trimmed V and J ends, which lost 6 bases and 0 bases, there was a span of 8 bases. This CDR3 has 14 amino acids. CDR1 and CDR2 (germline): KGHDR, SFDVKD. These data are taken from a study of T cells in Graves' hyperthyroidism and ophthalmopathy.

The rearrangement uses TRBV24-1 and TRBJ1-5; no clear D gene. This receptor was taken from an adult woman with Graves' disease, either hyperthyroidism or ophthalmopathy (not recorded which). The sample taken for sequencing was peripheral blood or thyroid tissue (not recorded which). This CDR3 reads CATSNKSSNQPQHF. The CDR3 bases are TGTGCCACCAGTAACAAATCTAGCAATCAGCCCCAGCATTTT.